This paragraph covers one TCR beta chain sequence. Its antigen remains undetermined. No base qualities exist here, and no much larger clone lies one base off it. This record belongs to a study of shared clonotypes between healthy human individuals (dated by TCRdb to about 2020). Broadly, across the study: The cohort comprised two women and a few men aged 18 to 49 years. The study deeply sequenced blood TCR repertoires of roughly five healthy adults to estimate repertoire size and the extent of clonotype sharing between individuals. Per donor, leukapheresis produced somewhere between about 0.9 and 9.5 billion PBMCs. For each donor, CD4 naive and CD4 memory were each given three plates, CD8 naive was given two plates, and CD8 memory was given one plate. To increase sequencing depth and limit assay-specific biases, different laboratories used diverse techniques to prepare libraries and sequence TCR repertoires.

General findings and caveats noted by the study authors: Sampling was restricted to blood, and TCR repertoires in tissue are likely to differ from TCR repertoires in blood. Incomplete sequencing was indicated by rarefaction of sorted-subset datasets, despite the large sequencing depth. Compared with non-shared clonotypes, clonotypes shared by all four sorted-subset donors had higher generation probabilities. Larger estimated clonotype richness was generally found for naive subsets than for memory subsets. Because the study included only a small number of donors, the genetic and exposure-history diversity represented was limited. Sharing across a handful of donors was observed for roughly 5.4% of naive CD4, around 3.5% of naive CD8, 2% to 2.5% of memory CD4, and roughly 0.4% of memory CD8 clonotypes. Pairwise subsampling indicated that sequencing depth was expected to affect the degree of clonotype sharing among donors.

Ends trimmed: V by 6 bases, J by 6 bases; bases unmatched to a gene: 1. As encoded in the germline V gene, CDR1 is MDHEN while CDR2 is SYDVKM. The CDR3, from cysteine to phenylalanine, totals 12 residues. Just CDR3 DNA is preserved here, 36 bases in frame from base 1. CD8 naive samples were CD45RO-negative cells positively selected for CCR7, giving a CD45RA+CCR7+ population that excluded TemRA cells. Donors were healthy HIV-negative adults with no recently reported acute infections or vaccinations. Every donor was a Caucasian adult residing in Nashville, Tennessee, USA. Blood was collected by leukapheresis, and PBMCs were isolated by Ficoll-Histopaque density gradient centrifugation and then cryopreserved in liquid nitrogen vapor phase. Analytical flow cytometry was used to check the purity and quantity of each magnetically sorted T cell population. Genomic DNA was isolated from each sorted fraction and quantified by UV absorbance on a Nanodrop 2000c.

Using the deep immunoSEQ assay, multiplex PCR amplified TCR CDR3 regions from genomic DNA. Genomic DNA extracted from each cell subset was distributed evenly over all wells of several immunoSEQ 96-well plates, and each plate served as one replicate. For sorted subsets, each replicate PCR was loaded with 200 to 250 ng genomic DNA, equivalent to some 31,000 T cell genomes. Purified libraries were measured with a Qubit 3.0 fluorometer, size-checked on a Bioanalyzer 2100, and measured again with the KAPA Library Quantification kit. Every immunoSEQ 96-well plate was sequenced on a separate single-read 150-cycle Illumina NextSeq 550 flow cell. The study's processing was this. The immunoSEQ output contained only junctional sequences without quality scores, so filtering could not match that applied to full-length reads. Sequences were annotated with PyIR, a Python wrapper for IgBLAST v1.9, and V/J genes and CDR3 were assigned using IMGT germline references. Reads were removed for weak V/J assignments (E-value above 1e-6), missing CDR3, stop codons, out-of-frame junctions, or ambiguous translated residues. A V3J clonotype was defined by an identical inferred V gene, J gene, and CDR3 amino acid sequence. The percentage overlap between two repertoires was calculated by dividing the number of shared unique clonotypes by the size of the smaller repertoire. Repertoire richness was assessed with RTK rarefaction, the Chao1 estimator, and Recon v2.1 estimates of unobserved clonotypes. Generation probabilities were computed with OLGA for all TCRbeta clonotypes obtained by the gDNA method from a few donors. The table comes from immuneACCESS by way of TCRdb, which keeps in-frame sequences with V and J called. Part of the clones is missing from these tables; in studies checked, under half for an unresolved V gene and the rest for unknown reasons. V and J calls and clone size come straight from that table; D and trimming were deduced from the DNA. The sample yields fewer than 850,000 clones; approximately 96% were counted once. About 0.21% of the sample belongs to the ten largest clones.

The receptor comes from a man aged 25 to 45 in good health. Sequencing was done on a sample of naive CD8+ T cells sorted from blood. What this sample's cell subset or site label stands for: CD45RA+CCR7+. This receptor chain uses TRBV28 and TRBJ2-7, with 11 bases matching TRBD1. The sequenced DNA is TGTGCCAGCAGCGGGACAGGGGGCGAGCAGTACTTC. Its protein reads: CASSGTGGEQYF.